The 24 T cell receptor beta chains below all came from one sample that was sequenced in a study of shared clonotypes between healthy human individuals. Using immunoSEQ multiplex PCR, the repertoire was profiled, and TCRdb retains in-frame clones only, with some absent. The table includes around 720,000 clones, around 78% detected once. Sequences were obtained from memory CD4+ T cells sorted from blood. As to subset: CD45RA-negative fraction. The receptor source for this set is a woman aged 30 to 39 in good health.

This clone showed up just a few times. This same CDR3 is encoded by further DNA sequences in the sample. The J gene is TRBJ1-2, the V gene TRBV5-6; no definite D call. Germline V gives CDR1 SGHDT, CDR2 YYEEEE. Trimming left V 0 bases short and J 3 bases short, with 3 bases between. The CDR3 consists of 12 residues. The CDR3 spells CASSLADYGYTF. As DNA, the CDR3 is TGTGCCAGCAGCTTGGCAGACTATGGCTACACCTTC.

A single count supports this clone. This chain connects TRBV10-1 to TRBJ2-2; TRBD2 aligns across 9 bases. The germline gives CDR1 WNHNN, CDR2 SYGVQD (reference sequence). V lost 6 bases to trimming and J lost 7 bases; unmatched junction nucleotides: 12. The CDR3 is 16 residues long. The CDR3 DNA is TGCGCCAGCAGCCCTGCTAGCGGGAATAGGGTCGGGGAGCTGTTTTTT. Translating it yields CASSPASGNRVGELFF.

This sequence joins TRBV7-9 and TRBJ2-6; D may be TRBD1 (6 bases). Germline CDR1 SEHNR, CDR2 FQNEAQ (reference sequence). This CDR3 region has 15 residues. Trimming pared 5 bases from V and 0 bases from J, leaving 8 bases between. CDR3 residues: CASSTGISGANVLTF. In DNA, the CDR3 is TGTGCCAGCAGCACAGGGATCTCTGGGGCCAACGTCCTGACTTTC.

CDR3 bases: TGTGCCAGCAGCCCTTCGACTCTACTAAGCACAGATACGCAGTATTTT. It yields the protein CASSPSTLLSTDTQYF. The chain uses TRBV13 and TRBJ2-3; D uncertain. The V end was cut by 5 bases, the J end by 0 bases, with 15 bases between. Germline CDR1 and CDR2: PRHDT and FYEKMQ (reference sequence). This CDR3 spans 16 amino acids. Drawing the rest from reference TRBV13 and TRBJ2-3, the complete variable domain is AAGVIQSPRHLIKEKRETATLKCYPIPRHDTVYWYQQGPGQDPQFLISFYEKMQSDKGSIPDRFSAQQFSDYHSELNMSSLELGDSALYFCASSPSTLLSTDTQYFGPGTRLTVL.

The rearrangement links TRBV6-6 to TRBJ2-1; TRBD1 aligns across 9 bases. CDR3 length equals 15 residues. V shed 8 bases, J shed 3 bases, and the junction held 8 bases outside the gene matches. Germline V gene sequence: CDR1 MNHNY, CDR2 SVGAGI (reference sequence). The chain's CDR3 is CASRSGQGYYNEQFF. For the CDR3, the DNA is TGTGCCAGCCGATCGGGACAGGGATACTACAATGAGCAGTTCTTC.

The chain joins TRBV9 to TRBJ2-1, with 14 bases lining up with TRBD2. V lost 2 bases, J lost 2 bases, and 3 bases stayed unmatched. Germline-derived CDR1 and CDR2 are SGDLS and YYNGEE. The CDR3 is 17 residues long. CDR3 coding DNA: TGTGCCAGCAGCGTGGGGGGACTAGCGGGAGCCTACAATGAGCAGTTCTTC. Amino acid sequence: CASSVGGLAGAYNEQFF.

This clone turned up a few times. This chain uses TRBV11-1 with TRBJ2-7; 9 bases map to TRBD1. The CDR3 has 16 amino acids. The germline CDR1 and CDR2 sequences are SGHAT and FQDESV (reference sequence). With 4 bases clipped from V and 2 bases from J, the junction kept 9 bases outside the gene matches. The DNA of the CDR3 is TGTGCCAGCAGCTCAATCCTGACAGGGGGTACCTACGAGCAGTACTTC. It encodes CASSSILTGGTYEQYF. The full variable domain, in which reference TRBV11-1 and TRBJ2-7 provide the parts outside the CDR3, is EAEVAQSPRYKITEKSQAVAFWCDPISGHATLYWYRQILGQGPELLVQFQDESVVDDSQLPKDRFSAERLKGVDSTLKIQPAELGDSAMYLCASSSILTGGTYEQYFGPGTRLTVT.

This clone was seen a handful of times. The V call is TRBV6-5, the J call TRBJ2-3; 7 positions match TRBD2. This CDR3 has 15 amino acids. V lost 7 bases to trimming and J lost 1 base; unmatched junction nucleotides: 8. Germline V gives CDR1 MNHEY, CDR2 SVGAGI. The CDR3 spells CASNQAGLRTDTQYF. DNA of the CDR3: TGTGCCAGCAATCAAGCGGGATTGCGCACAGATACGCAGTATTTT.

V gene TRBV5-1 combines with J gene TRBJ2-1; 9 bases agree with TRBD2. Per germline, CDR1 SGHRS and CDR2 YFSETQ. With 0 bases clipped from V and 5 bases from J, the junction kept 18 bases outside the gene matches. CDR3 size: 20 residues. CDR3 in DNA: TGCGCCAGCAGCTTGGTACTCCGGTTCTCCGGACTAGCGAAGAACAATGAGCAGTTCTTC. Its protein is CASSLVLRFSGLAKNNEQFF.

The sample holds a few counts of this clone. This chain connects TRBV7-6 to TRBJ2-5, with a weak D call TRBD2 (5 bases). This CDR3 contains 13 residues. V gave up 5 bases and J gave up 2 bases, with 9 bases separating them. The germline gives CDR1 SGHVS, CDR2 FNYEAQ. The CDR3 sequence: CASSIERQETQYF. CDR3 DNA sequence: TGTGCCAGCAGCATCGAGCGGCAAGAGACCCAGTACTTC. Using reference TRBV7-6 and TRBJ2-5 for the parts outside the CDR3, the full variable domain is GAGVSQSPRYKVTKRGQDVALRCDPISGHVSLYWYRQALGQGPEFLTYFNYEAQQDKSGLPNDRFSAERPEGSISTLTIQRTEQRDSAMYRCASSIERQETQYFGPGTRLLVL.

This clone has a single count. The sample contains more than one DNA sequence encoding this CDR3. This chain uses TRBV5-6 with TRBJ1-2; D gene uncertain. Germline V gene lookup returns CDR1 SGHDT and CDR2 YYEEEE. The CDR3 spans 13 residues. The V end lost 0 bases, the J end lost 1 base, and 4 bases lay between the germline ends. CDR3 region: CASSLADNYGYTF. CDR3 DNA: TGTGCCAGCAGCTTGGCGGATAACTATGGCTACACCTTC.

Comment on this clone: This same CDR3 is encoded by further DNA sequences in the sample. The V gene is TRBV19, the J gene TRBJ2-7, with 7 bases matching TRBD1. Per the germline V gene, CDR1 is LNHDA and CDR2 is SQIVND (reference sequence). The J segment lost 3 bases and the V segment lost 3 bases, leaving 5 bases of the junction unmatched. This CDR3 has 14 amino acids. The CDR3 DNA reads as TGTGCCAGTAGTATTGGGGACAGCAGCTACGAGCAGTACTTC. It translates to CASSIGDSSYEQYF.

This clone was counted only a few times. The CDR3 loop reads CASSHRDIEQYF. CDR3 DNA: TGTGCCAGCAGCCACCGGGACATCGAGCAGTACTTC. This sequence joins TRBV6-6 and TRBJ2-7; a possible D gene is TRBD1 (6 bases). V lost 6 bases and J 6 bases, leaving 12 bases between the germline ends. The CDR3 sequence is 12 residues long. In germline, CDR1 is MNHNY, CDR2 SVGAGI (reference sequence).

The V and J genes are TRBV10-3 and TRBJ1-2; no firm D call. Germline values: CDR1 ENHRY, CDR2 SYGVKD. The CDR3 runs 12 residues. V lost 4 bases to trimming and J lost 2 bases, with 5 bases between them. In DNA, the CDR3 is TGTGCCATCAGTGTGGAGAACTATGGCTACACCTTC. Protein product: CAISVENYGYTF.

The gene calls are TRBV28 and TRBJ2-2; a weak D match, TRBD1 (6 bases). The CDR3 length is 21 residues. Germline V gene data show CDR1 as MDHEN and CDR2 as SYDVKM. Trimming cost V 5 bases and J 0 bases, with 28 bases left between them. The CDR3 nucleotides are TGTGCCAGCAGTACCAACAGGGTGGTAGGAGTGGCGCCCGCGAACACCGGGGAGCTGTTTTTT. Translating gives CASSTNRVVGVAPANTGELFF.

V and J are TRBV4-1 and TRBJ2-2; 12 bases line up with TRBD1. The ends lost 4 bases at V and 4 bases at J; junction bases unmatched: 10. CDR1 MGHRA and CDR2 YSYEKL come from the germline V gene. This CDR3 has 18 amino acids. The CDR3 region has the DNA TGCGCCAGCAGCCGCGGGGGACAGGGGGCACGAGGCACCGGGGAGCTGTTTTTT. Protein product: CASSRGGQGARGTGELFF.

The CDR3 DNA follows: TGTGCCAGCAGCGGCCGGGACCACAATCAGCCCCAGCATTTT. Residues: CASSGRDHNQPQHF. The chain employs TRBV25-1 and TRBJ1-5, with D tentatively TRBD1 (5 bases). V dropped 6 bases and J dropped 3 bases, with 12 bases sitting between them. This CDR3 has 14 amino acids. Germline CDR1 reads MGHDK; CDR2 reads SYGVNS.

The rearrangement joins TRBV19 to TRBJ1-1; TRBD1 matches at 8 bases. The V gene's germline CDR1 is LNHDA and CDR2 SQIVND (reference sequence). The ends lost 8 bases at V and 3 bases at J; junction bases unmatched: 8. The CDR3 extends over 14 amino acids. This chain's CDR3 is CASYDRGRYTEAFF. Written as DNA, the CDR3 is TGTGCCAGTTACGACAGGGGTCGGTACACTGAAGCTTTCTTT.

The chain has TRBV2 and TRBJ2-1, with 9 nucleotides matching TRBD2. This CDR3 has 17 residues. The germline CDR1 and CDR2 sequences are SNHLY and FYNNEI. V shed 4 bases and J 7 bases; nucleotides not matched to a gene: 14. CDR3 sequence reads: CASSVLLAGGGANEQFF. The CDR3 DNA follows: TGTGCCAGCAGTGTACTGCTCGCGGGAGGGGGGGCTAATGAGCAGTTCTTC.

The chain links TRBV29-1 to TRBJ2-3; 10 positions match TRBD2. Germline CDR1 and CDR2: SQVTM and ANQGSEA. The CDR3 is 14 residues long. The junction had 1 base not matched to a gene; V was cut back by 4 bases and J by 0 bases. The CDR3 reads CSVGTSGSTDTQYF. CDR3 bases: TGCAGCGTTGGGACTAGCGGAAGCACAGATACGCAGTATTTT.

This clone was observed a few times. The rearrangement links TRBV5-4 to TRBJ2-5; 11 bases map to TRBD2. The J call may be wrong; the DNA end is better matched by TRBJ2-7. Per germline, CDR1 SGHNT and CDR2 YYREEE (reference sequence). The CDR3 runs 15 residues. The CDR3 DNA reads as TGTGCCAGCAGCCCGGGGACTAGCGGAACCTACGAGCAGTACTTC. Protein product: CASSPGTSGTYEQYF.

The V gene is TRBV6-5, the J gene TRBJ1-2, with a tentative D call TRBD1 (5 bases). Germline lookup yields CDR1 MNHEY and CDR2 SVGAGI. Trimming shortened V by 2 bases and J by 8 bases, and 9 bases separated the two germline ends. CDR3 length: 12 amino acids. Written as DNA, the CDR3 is TGTGCCAGCAGTTACGAGCGGGGGGGCTACACCTTC. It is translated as CASSYERGGYTF.

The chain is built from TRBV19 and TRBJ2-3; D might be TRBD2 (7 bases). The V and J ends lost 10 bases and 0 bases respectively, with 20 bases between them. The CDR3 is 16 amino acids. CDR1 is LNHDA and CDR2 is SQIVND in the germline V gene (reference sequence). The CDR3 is CATRGEGRASTDTQYF. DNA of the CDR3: TGTGCCACAAGGGGGGAGGGAAGAGCTAGCACAGATACGCAGTATTTT.

As DNA, the CDR3 is TGTGCCAGCAGCTGGCGAAGGGGGAAAAATCAGCCCCAGCATTTT. Its translation is CASSWRRGKNQPQHF. The chain uses TRBV7-2 and TRBJ1-5; a weak D match, TRBD1 (6 bases). The CDR3 extends over 15 amino acids. The V and J ends lost 4 bases and 4 bases respectively, with 14 bases between them. Germline V gene lookup returns CDR1 SGHTA and CDR2 FQGNSA.